A selection of T cell receptor beta chains follows, all from one sample in a study of T cell responses to AZD1222 COVID-19 vaccine. The protocol was immunoSEQ multiplex PCR, while the TCRdb copy is restricted to in-frame clones and leaves out a portion. The sample has about 110,000 clones; 70% to 90% are singletons. The material sequenced was peripheral blood, taken on day 0 of AZD1222 vaccination. These receptors originate from an adult in good health. Each CDR3 is given with its conserved first and last residue. The D gene is left open where the match is weak. A clone size is listed for some rows: how often the clone was seen (once, few, many), or a class if it is expanded.

CDR3aa,CDR3nt,len,d_gene,v_gene,abundance,j_gene
CASSHTTNEKLFF,TGCGCCAGCAGCCATACAACTAATGAAAAACTGTTTTTT,13,NA,TRBV4-1,NA,TRBJ1-4
CASSSPGQPNTEAFF,TGTGCCAGCAGTTCCCCAGGACAACCAAACACTGAAGCTTTCTTT,15,NA,TRBV28,NA,TRBJ1-1
CASSLASGLDNEQFF,TGTGCCAGCAGCTTAGCCAGCGGGCTGGACAATGAGCAGTTCTTC,15,NA,TRBV11-3,NA,TRBJ2-1
CASSLWPGTPNTEAFF,TGTGCCAGCAGCTTATGGCCCGGGACACCGAACACTGAAGCTTTCTTT,16,NA,TRBV7-2,NA,TRBJ1-1
CASSAPGQGNNSPLHF,TGTGCCAGCAGTGCCCCCGGGCAGGGGAATAATTCACCCCTCCACTTT,16,NA,TRBV28,NA,TRBJ1-6
CASSQAANTEAFF,TGTGCCAGCAGCCAAGCGGCAAACACTGAAGCTTTCTTT,13,NA,TRBV4-2,NA,TRBJ1-1
CASSISYAQGAYEQYF,TGTGCCAGTAGCATAAGTTACGCACAGGGCGCCTACGAGCAGTACTTC,16,NA,TRBV19,once,TRBJ2-7
CATSDSSRYEQYF,TGTGCCACCAGTGATTCCAGCCGATACGAGCAGTACTTC,13,NA,TRBV24-1,NA,TRBJ2-7
CASSPTAGEQFF,TGTGCCAGCAGCCCAACGGCGGGTGAGCAGTTCTTC,12,NA,TRBV28,NA,TRBJ2-1
CASRKTGQGRSGANVLTF,TGTGCCAGTAGGAAAACGGGACAGGGTCGCTCTGGGGCCAACGTCCTGACTTTC,18,TRBD1,TRBV19,NA,TRBJ2-6
CAWSRPTQQDLSNYNSPLHF,TGTGCCTGGAGCAGACCGACACAACAGGACCTCTCAAACTATAATTCACCCCTCCACTTT,20,NA,TRBV30,few,TRBJ1-6
CASSSSGPTAFF,TGTGCCAGCAGTTCCAGCGGTCCGACGGCTTTCTTT,12,NA,TRBV28,few,TRBJ1-1
CASSTWVGGSRELFF,TGTGCCAGCAGCACTTGGGTGGGGGGCTCCAGGGAGCTGTTTTTT,15,NA,TRBV28,NA,TRBJ2-2
CASSSPGLAAHEQYF,TGTGCCAGCAGCTCCCCGGGACTAGCGGCCCACGAGCAGTACTTC,15,TRBD2,TRBV27,NA,TRBJ2-7
CATSRDWGSNTGELFF,TGTGCCACCAGCAGAGATTGGGGGTCAAACACCGGGGAGCTGTTTTTT,16,NA,TRBV15,NA,TRBJ2-2
CASSKTSPGSSYNEQFF,TGTGCCAGCAGTAAGACTAGCCCCGGGAGCTCCTACAATGAGCAGTTCTTC,17,TRBD2,TRBV27,NA,TRBJ2-1
CASSPGTSGAYEQYF,TGTGCCAGCAGTCCCGGGACTAGCGGCGCCTACGAGCAGTACTTC,15,TRBD2,TRBV28,once,TRBJ2-7
CAIRSLAGSSSSSYNEQFF,TGTGCCATCCGCTCACTAGCGGGATCTAGTTCCAGCTCCTACAATGAGCAGTTCTTC,19,TRBD2,TRBV10-3,NA,TRBJ2-1
CASSFVATGELFF,TGTGCCAGCAGCTTCGTCGCCACCGGGGAGCTGTTTTTT,13,NA,TRBV7-2,NA,TRBJ2-2
CASGIDSNQPQHF,TGTGCTAGTGGGATAGATAGCAATCAGCCCCAGCATTTT,13,NA,TRBV12-5,NA,TRBJ1-5
CASSSSGRASGELFF,TGTGCCAGCAGTTCTAGCGGGAGGGCCTCCGGGGAGCTGTTTTTT,15,TRBD2,TRBV6-5,NA,TRBJ2-2
CASHSGRRTDTQYF,TGTGCCAGCCATAGCGGGAGACGCACAGATACGCAGTATTTT,14,TRBD2,TRBV27,NA,TRBJ2-3
CATSDDRTVAGELFF,TGTGCCACCAGTGACGACCGTACGGTTGCCGGGGAGCTGTTTTTT,15,NA,TRBV24-1,NA,TRBJ2-2
CASSQWRASNQPQHF,TGTGCCAGCAGCCAATGGAGGGCGAGCAATCAGCCCCAGCATTTT,15,NA,TRBV4-2,NA,TRBJ1-5
CASSFDVGADTQYF,TGTGCCAGCAGTTTCGATGTCGGTGCAGATACGCAGTATTTT,14,NA,TRBV28,NA,TRBJ2-3
CASSTGLAVLSYEQYF,TGTGCCAGCAGCACCGGACTAGCGGTACTCTCCTACGAGCAGTACTTC,16,TRBD2,TRBV28,once,TRBJ2-7
CASSEQWETQYF,TGTGCCAGCAGTGAGCAATGGGAGACCCAGTACTTC,12,NA,TRBV6-2/TRBV6-3,NA,TRBJ2-5
CASSLAGQGTSYEQYF,TGTGCCAGCAGCTTAGCGGGACAGGGAACGTCCTACGAGCAGTACTTC,16,TRBD1,TRBV7-6,NA,TRBJ2-7
CASKHGTPETDQHF,TGTGCCAGCAAACACGGGACGCCGGAGACTGACCAGCATTTT,14,NA,TRBV28,NA,TRBJ1-5
CASSPEFGNQPQHF,TGTGCCAGCTCACCAGAGTTCGGGAATCAGCCCCAGCATTTT,14,NA,TRBV18,NA,TRBJ1-5
CASSQAWAGGKTGELFF,TGTGCCAGCAGCCAAGCATGGGCGGGAGGAAAAACCGGGGAGCTGTTTTTT,17,TRBD2,TRBV3-1/TRBV3-2,NA,TRBJ2-2
CASDSGRASDLFSYEQYF,TGTGCCAGCGATAGCGGGAGGGCCAGTGATTTATTTTCCTACGAGCAGTACTTC,18,TRBD2,TRBV19,NA,TRBJ2-7
CASSLHSGRAPVQFF,TGTGCCAGCAGTTTACATAGCGGGAGGGCCCCGGTGCAGTTCTTC,15,TRBD2,TRBV28,NA,TRBJ2-1
CASSSLTGQETQYF,TGTGCCAGCAGTTCTCTGACAGGGCAAGAGACCCAGTACTTC,14,TRBD1,TRBV6-6,NA,TRBJ2-5
CASSSDRAALNIQYF,TGTGCCAGCAGCTCAGACAGGGCGGCCCTAAACATTCAGTACTTC,15,TRBD1,TRBV6-5,once,TRBJ2-4
CASRYPTDEQYF,TGTGCCAGCCGTTACCCCACCGACGAGCAGTACTTC,12,NA,TRBV6-2/TRBV6-3,NA,TRBJ2-7
CSVHLQGTHWSYTF,TGCAGCGTGCACTTACAGGGGACCCACTGGAGCTATACCTTC,14,TRBD1,TRBV29-1,NA,TRBJ1-2
CASSVGGQGSYEQYF,TGTGCCAGCAGCGTAGGGGGACAGGGTTCTTACGAGCAGTACTTC,15,TRBD1,TRBV9,once,TRBJ2-7
CASSLEGQPQHF,TGTGCCAGCAGCTTAGAGGGTCAGCCCCAGCATTTT,12,NA,TRBV11-2,NA,TRBJ1-5
CASYKTGGRGEAFF,TGTGCCAGCTATAAGACAGGAGGGAGGGGTGAAGCTTTCTTT,14,NA,TRBV18,NA,TRBJ1-1
CASSGTSGRGYF,TGTGCCAGCAGTGGGACTAGCGGGAGGGGCTACTTC,12,TRBD2,TRBV6-2/TRBV6-3,once,TRBJ2-7
CASSLGSTSGRMETQYF,TGTGCCAGCAGCTTAGGTAGCACTAGCGGGAGAATGGAGACCCAGTACTTC,17,TRBD2,TRBV7-2,NA,TRBJ2-5
CATSAPGTGEEKLFF,TGTGCCACCAGTGCCCCCGGGACAGGGGAAGAAAAACTGTTTTTT,15,TRBD1,TRBV24-1,NA,TRBJ1-4
CASSWLAGGGDNEQFF,TGTGCCAGCAGTTGGCTAGCGGGAGGAGGGGACAATGAGCAGTTCTTC,16,TRBD2,TRBV27,NA,TRBJ2-1
CASSPNRDGWEGYTF,TGTGCCAGCAGTCCCAACCGGGACGGGTGGGAAGGCTACACCTTC,15,NA,TRBV27,NA,TRBJ1-2
CATSDLSGSMETQYF,TGTGCCACCAGTGATCTCAGCGGGAGTATGGAGACCCAGTACTTC,15,TRBD2,TRBV24-1,NA,TRBJ2-5
CASSLVSPDSPLHF,TGTGCCAGCAGCTTGGTTAGTCCGGATTCACCCCTCCACTTT,14,NA,TRBV5-4,NA,TRBJ1-6
CASSAHRETQYF,TGTGCCAGCAGCGCCCACAGGGAGACCCAGTACTTC,12,NA,TRBV5-5,NA,TRBJ2-5
CAGSGYTF,TGTGCCGGGAGTGGCTACACCTTC,8,NA,TRBV19,NA,TRBJ1-2
CASSFRGLEQFF,TGTGCCAGCAGCTTCAGGGGCCTGGAGCAGTTCTTC,12,NA,TRBV7-9,NA,TRBJ2-1
CSVSPAEGGIQYF,TGCAGCGTAAGCCCGGCGGAGGGAGGCATTCAGTACTTC,13,NA,TRBV29-1,once,TRBJ2-4
CASSLKGSYEQYF,TGTGCCAGCAGTTTAAAGGGGAGCTACGAGCAGTACTTC,13,NA,TRBV28,once,TRBJ2-7
CASSSVPGLYNEQFF,TGTGCCAGCAGCTCAGTACCCGGGTTATACAATGAGCAGTTCTTC,15,NA,TRBV11-3,NA,TRBJ2-1
CASSLADRGPGNTIYF,TGTGCCAGCAGTTTAGCCGACAGGGGGCCTGGAAACACCATATATTTT,16,TRBD1,TRBV28,NA,TRBJ1-3
CASSSEAASGMYEQYF,TGTGCCAGCAGTTCGGAGGCGGCTAGCGGGATGTACGAGCAGTACTTC,16,TRBD2,TRBV28,NA,TRBJ2-7